Presented here are 14 T cell receptor beta chains from one specimen sequenced in a study of shared clonotypes between healthy human individuals. Naive CD8 cells lacked CD45RO and underwent positive selection for CCR7, leaving out terminally differentiated effector memory CD45RA+ cells. Here immunoSEQ multiplex PCR was the method, and the copy in TCRdb shows in-frame clones only, minus some. Of approximately 2,000,000 clones in the sample, around 95% are singletons; the top ten hold about 1.6%. Sequenced sample: naive CD8+ T cells from PBMCs. Receptors originate from a man between 18 and 35 years old in good health. Some clones in this sample may be carry-over from other donors' samples.

CDR3 in amino acids: CASSHRTGTYEQYF. Written as DNA, the CDR3 is TGTGCCAGCAGTCACCGGACAGGGACCTACGAGCAGTACTTC. V usage is TRBV27 and J usage is TRBJ2-7; 8 bases match TRBD1. CDR3 length: 14 residues. Germline V gene data show CDR1 as MNHEY and CDR2 as SMNVEV (reference sequence). The trim removed 5 bases at V and 2 bases at J, leaving 5 bases unmatched.

The chain couples TRBV14 to TRBJ1-5, with TRBD1 as a possible D gene (6 bases). This CDR3 has 16 residues. The V and J ends lost 0 bases and 7 bases respectively, with 16 bases between them. Germline-derived CDR1 and CDR2 are SGHDN and FVKESK. The CDR3 spells CASSQDLQGEHQPQHF. The CDR3 DNA reads TGTGCCAGCAGCCAAGATCTACAGGGTGAACACCAGCCCCAGCATTTT.

V and J are TRBV2 and TRBJ2-2; D is unclear. Germline V gene sequence: CDR1 SNHLY, CDR2 FYNNEI. The CDR3 is made up of 14 amino acids. Trimming pared 10 bases from V and 0 bases from J, leaving 12 bases between. For the CDR3, the DNA is TGTGCCACTTCGGCGGTCACGAACACCGGGGAGCTGTTTTTT. It specifies CATSAVTNTGELFF.

The rearrangement uses TRBV28 and TRBJ1-2; TRBD1 agrees at 9 bases. This CDR3 is built from 12 residues. The V gene's germline CDR1 is MDHEN and CDR2 SYDVKM. V lost 11 bases, J lost 4 bases, and 5 bases stayed unmatched. The CDR3 protein is CAGQGSGYGYTF. The CDR3 nucleotides are TGTGCCGGACAGGGGAGCGGCTATGGCTACACCTTC.

This clone was seen only once. The V gene is TRBV10-2, the J gene TRBJ2-5; D ambiguous. V was cut by 0 bases and J by 5 bases, with 10 bases left in between. The CDR3 contains 14 residues. Germline assignment: CDR1 WSHSY and CDR2 SAAADI. CDR3 loop: CASSESSQTETQYF. As DNA, the CDR3 is TGCGCCAGCAGTGAGTCGTCACAGACGGAGACCCAGTACTTC.

The chain employs TRBV28 and TRBJ2-7, with TRBD2 matching 7 bases. This CDR3 has 17 residues. Germline loops: CDR1 MDHEN, CDR2 SYDVKM. With 3 bases clipped from V and 0 bases from J, the junction kept 11 bases outside the gene matches. The CDR3 DNA is TGTGCCAGCAGTTTTGGGCTAGCGGACCCTGGCTCCTACGAGCAGTACTTC. Translating it yields CASSFGLADPGSYEQYF.

This CDR3 reads CASSHLATPYNEQFF. The CDR3 coding sequence is TGCGCCAGCAGCCACTTAGCAACCCCCTACAATGAGCAGTTCTTC. The chain uses TRBV4-1 and TRBJ2-1; unclear D gene. The CDR3 totals 15 residues. The V gene lost 3 bases and the J gene lost 2 bases, with 11 bases spanning the gap. Germline V CDR1 and CDR2: MGHRA, YSYEKL.

The chain has TRBV27 and TRBJ2-4; 7 nucleotides line up with TRBD2. The trim removed 7 bases at V and 3 bases at J, leaving 18 bases unmatched. CDR1 is MNHEY, CDR2 SMNVEV, per germline (reference sequence). CDR3 length: 18 amino acids. The CDR3, as DNA: TGTGCCAGCATGCGGGAGCGGGAACGACATCGGGGCAAAAACATTCAGTACTTC. Encoded protein: CASMRERERHRGKNIQYF.

The chain couples TRBV28 to TRBJ1-1; D is perhaps TRBD1 (5 bases). Germline CDR1 is MDHEN and CDR2 is SYDVKM. The CDR3 spans 11 residues. Trimming removed 11 bases at V and 6 bases at J, with 13 bases between. The CDR3 spells CAHRRGPEAFF. CDR3 in DNA: TGTGCCCATCGAAGGGGCCCTGAAGCTTTCTTT.

The rearrangement uses TRBV27 and TRBJ1-2; TRBD1 matches 7 bases. V shed 5 bases and J 8 bases; nucleotides not matched to a gene: 11. CDR1 and CDR2 (germline): MNHEY, SMNVEV (reference sequence). There are 14 residues in the CDR3. The CDR3 DNA follows: TGTGCCAGCAGTAACCAACAGGGGTGGGGCGGCTACACCTTC. Amino acid sequence: CASSNQQGWGGYTF.

This chain uses TRBV7-9 with TRBJ1-1; D unresolved. Deletions cut 1 base from V and 9 bases from J, with 3 bases between. The CDR3 is made up of 10 amino acids. Germline-derived CDR1 and CDR2 are SEHNR and FQNEAQ (reference sequence). The CDR3 reads CASSLDQAFF. DNA of the CDR3: TGTGCCAGCAGCTTAGATCAAGCTTTCTTT.

V is TRBV7-2 and J is TRBJ2-1; 8 nucleotides line up with TRBD1. The CDR3 is 18 residues long. Germline V gives CDR1 SGHTA, CDR2 FQGNSA. V dropped 4 bases and J dropped 0; count of bases not matched to a gene: 11. The CDR3 loop reads CASSSSRDRPSSYNEQFF. DNA for the CDR3: TGTGCCAGCAGCTCTTCCCGGGACAGGCCTAGCTCCTACAATGAGCAGTTCTTC.

The genes are TRBV9 and TRBJ2-1; 8 bases align to TRBD1. The V gene end was trimmed by 4 bases and the J gene end by 11 bases; junction bases not matched to a gene: 17. CDR1 and CDR2 from the germline V gene are SGDLS and YYNGEE. This CDR3 comprises 16 residues. CDR3 bases: TGTGCCAGCAGCCAAGGCGGACAGGGCCACGGGTCCAAGCAGTTCTTC. This gives the protein CASSQGGQGHGSKQFF.

The chain recombines TRBV4-1 with TRBJ2-7; no clear D gene. Germline CDR1 is MGHRA and CDR2 is YSYEKL. Trimming removed 1 base at V and 5 bases at J, with 3 bases between. The CDR3 loop spans 11 amino acids. For the CDR3, the DNA is TGCGCCAGCAGCCAAGTGAACGAGCAGTACTTC. Residues: CASSQVNEQYF.